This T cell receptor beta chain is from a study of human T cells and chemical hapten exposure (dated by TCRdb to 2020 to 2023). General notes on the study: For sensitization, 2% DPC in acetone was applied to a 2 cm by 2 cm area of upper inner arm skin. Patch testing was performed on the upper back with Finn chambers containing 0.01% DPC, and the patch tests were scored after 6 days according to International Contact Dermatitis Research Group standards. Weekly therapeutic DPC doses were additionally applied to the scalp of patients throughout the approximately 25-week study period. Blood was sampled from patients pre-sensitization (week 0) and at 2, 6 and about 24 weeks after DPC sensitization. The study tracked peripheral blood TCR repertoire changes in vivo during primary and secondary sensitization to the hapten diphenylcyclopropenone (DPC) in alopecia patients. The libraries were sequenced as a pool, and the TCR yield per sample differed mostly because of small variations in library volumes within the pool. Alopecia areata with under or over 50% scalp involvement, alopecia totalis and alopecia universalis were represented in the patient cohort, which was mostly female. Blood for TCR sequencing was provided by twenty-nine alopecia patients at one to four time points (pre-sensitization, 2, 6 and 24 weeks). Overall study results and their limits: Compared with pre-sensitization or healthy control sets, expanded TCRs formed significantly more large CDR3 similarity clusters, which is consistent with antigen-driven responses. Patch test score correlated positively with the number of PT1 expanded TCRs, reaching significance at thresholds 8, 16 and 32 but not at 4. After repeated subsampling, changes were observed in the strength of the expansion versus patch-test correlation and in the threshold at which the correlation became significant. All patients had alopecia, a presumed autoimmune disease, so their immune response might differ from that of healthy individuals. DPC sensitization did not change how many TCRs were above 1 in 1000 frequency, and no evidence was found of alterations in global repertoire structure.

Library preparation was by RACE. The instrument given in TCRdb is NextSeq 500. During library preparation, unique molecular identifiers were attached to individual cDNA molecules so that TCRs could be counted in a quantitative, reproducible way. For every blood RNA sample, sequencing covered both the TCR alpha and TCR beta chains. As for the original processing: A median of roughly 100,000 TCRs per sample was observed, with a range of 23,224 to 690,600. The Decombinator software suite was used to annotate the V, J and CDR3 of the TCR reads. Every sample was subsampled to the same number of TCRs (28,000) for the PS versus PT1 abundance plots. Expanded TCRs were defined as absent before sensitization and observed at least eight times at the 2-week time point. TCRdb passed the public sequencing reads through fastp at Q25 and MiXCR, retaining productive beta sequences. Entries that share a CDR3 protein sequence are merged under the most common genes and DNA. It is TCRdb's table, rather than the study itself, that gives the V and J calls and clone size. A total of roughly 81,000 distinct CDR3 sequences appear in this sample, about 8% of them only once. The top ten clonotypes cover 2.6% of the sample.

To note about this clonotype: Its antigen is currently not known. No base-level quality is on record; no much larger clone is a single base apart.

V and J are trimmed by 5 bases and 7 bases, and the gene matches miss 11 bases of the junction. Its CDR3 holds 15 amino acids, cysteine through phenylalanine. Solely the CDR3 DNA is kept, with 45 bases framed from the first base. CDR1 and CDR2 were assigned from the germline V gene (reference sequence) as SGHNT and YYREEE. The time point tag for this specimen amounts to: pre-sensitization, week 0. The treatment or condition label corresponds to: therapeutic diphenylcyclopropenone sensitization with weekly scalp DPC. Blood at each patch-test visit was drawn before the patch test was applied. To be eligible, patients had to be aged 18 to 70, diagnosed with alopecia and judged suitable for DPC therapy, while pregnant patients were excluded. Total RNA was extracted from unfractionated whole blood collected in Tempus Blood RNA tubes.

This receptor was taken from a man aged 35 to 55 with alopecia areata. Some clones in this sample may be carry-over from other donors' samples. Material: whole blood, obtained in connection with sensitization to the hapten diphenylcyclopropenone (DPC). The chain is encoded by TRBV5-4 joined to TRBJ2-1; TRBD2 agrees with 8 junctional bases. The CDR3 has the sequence CASSLSSGWENEQFF. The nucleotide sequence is TGTGCCAGCAGTCTTTCTAGCGGGTGGGAGAATGAGCAGTTCTTC.